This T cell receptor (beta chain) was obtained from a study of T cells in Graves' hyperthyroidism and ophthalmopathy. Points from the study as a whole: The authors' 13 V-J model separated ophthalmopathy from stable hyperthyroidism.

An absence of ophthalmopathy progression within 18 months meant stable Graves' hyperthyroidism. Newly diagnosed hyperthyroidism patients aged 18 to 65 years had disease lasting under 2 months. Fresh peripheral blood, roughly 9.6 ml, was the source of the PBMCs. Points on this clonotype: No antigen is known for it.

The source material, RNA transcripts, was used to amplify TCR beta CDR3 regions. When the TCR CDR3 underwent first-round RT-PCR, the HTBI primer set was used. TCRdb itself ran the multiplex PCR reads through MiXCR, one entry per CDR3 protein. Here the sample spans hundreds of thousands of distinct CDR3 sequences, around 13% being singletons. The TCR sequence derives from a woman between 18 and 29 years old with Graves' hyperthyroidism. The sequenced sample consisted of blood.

CDR3 bases: TGCGCCAGCAGCCAAGTTGGACAGGAAAATCAGCCCCAGCATTTT. This gives the protein CASSQVGQENQPQHF. The rearrangement joins TRBV4-1 to TRBJ1-5; TRBD1 agrees at 7 bases. The junction had 4 bases not matched to a gene; V was cut back by 1 base and J by 4 bases. Germline CDR1 and CDR2: MGHRA and YSYEKL. This CDR3 spans 15 amino acids.